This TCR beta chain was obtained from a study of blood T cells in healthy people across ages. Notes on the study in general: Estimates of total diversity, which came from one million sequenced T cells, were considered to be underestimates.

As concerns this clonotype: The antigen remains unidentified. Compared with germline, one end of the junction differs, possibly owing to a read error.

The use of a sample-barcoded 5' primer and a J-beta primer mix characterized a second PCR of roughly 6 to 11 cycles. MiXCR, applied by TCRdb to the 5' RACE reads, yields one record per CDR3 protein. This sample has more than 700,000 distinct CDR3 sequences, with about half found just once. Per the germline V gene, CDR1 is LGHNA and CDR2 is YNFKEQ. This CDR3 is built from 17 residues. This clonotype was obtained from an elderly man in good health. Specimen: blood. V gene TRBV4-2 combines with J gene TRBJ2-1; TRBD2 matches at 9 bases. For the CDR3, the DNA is TGTGCCAGCAACCAAGACCTCTATGCGGGAGGGAGGAATGAGCAGTTCTTC. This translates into CASNQDLYAGGRNEQFF.